The 20 T cell receptor beta chains listed next were all sequenced from one sample in a study of blood T cell repertoires in COVID-19. Libraries were prepared by immunoSEQ multiplex PCR; TCRdb keeps only in-frame clonotypes and omits some of them. Of 200,000 to 250,000 clones listed, 86% are singletons. Material: peripheral blood. The receptors were sampled from a man aged 80 or over with acute or convalescent COVID-19.

The chain carries TRBV20-1 and TRBJ1-1; a possible D gene is TRBD1 (6 bases). Germline CDR1 DFQATT, CDR2 SNEGSKA (reference sequence). CDR3 length equals 12 residues. The V and J ends lost 3 bases and 5 bases respectively, with 10 bases between them. In nucleotides, the CDR3 is TGCAGTGCTAGTCAAACAGGGACTGAAGCTTTCTTT. Its translation is CSASQTGTEAFF.

V usage is TRBV3-1 (or the pseudogene TRBV3-2) and J usage is TRBJ1-2, with D possibly TRBD1 on 6 matching bases. The CDR3 covers 16 residues. CDR1 and CDR2 (germline): LGHDT, YNNKEL (reference sequence). V was shortened by 1 base and J by 6 bases, with 18 bases between the two germline ends. CDR3 sequence reads: CASSQVGVGARDGYTF. CDR3 DNA sequence: TGTGCCAGCAGCCAAGTGGGGGTGGGGGCCCGAGATGGCTACACCTTC.

The V and J genes are TRBV6-5 and TRBJ1-6; maybe TRBD1 (6 bases). Germline V gives CDR1 MNHEY, CDR2 SVGAGI. V dropped 0 bases and J dropped 8 bases, with 11 bases sitting between them. This CDR3 comprises 15 residues. CDR3 sequence: CASSYSTGPYSPLHF. The CDR3 coding sequence is TGTGCCAGCAGTTACTCAACAGGGCCCTATTCACCCCTCCACTTT.

This rearrangement joins TRBV6-5 to TRBJ1-6; 8 nucleotides agree with TRBD1. Trimming at V came to 6 bases and at J to 9 bases, leaving 1 base not matched to a gene. The CDR3 is made up of 12 amino acids. Germline CDR1 and CDR2: MNHEY and SVGAGI. CDR3 DNA: TGTGCCAGCAGACAGGGGGGTTCACCCCTCCACTTT. This codes for CASRQGGSPLHF.

V is TRBV7-2 and J is TRBJ1-1; D is unresolved. The V and J ends lost 1 base and 6 bases respectively, with 9 bases between them. From germline, CDR1 is SGHTA and CDR2 FQGNSA. This CDR3 comprises 13 residues. The CDR3 DNA sequence: TGTGCCAGCAGCTTAGATCCAGGTTCTGAAGCTTTCTTT. Translated: CASSLDPGSEAFF.

The chain has TRBV6-5 and TRBJ2-7, with TRBD1 as a possible D gene (5 bases). Trimming pared 10 bases from V and 3 bases from J, leaving 13 bases between. The CDR3 length is 12 residues. In germline, CDR1 is MNHEY, CDR2 SVGAGI. The CDR3 here is CATSDTLYEQYF. Written as DNA, the CDR3 is TGTGCCACCTCGGACACCCTCTACGAGCAGTACTTC.

This sequence joins TRBV20-1 and TRBJ2-5; no reliable D call. The CDR3 length is 10 residues. With 6 bases removed from V and 2 bases from J, the gap between germline ends came to 4 bases. Germline V gives CDR1 DFQATT, CDR2 SNEGSKA (reference sequence). CDR3 in DNA: TGCAGTGCCCGGCAAGAGACCCAGTACTTC. It specifies CSARQETQYF.

The chain is built from TRBV19 and TRBJ1-3, with D hard to call. Between the trimmed V and J ends, which lost 4 bases and 0 bases, there was a span of 4 bases. The CDR3 runs to 13 residues. CDR1 and CDR2 (germline): LNHDA, SQIVND (reference sequence). The CDR3 DNA reads as TGTGCCAGTAGTACCAACTCTGGAAACACCATATATTTT. Amino acid sequence: CASSTNSGNTIYF.

The rearrangement uses TRBV7-2 and TRBJ1-1; no clear D. Trimming took 3 bases from V and 5 from J, leaving 19 bases between them. The germline V gene has CDR1 SGHTA and CDR2 FQGNSA. The CDR3 spans 16 residues. CDR3 amino acids: CASSLYSLPGRTEAFF. CDR3 bases: TGTGCCAGCAGCTTGTATAGTCTCCCGGGGAGGACTGAAGCTTTCTTT.

The chain recombines TRBV6-5 with TRBJ1-5; 9 bases are shared with TRBD1. CDR1 is MNHEY and CDR2 is SVGAGI in the germline V gene. With V trimmed by 6 bases and J by 0 bases, 3 bases remained unmatched. The CDR3 extends over 15 amino acids. Here the CDR3 reads CASRPQGASNQPQHF. The CDR3 DNA is TGTGCCAGCAGGCCACAGGGGGCTAGCAATCAGCCCCAGCATTTT.

This rearrangement joins TRBV19 to TRBJ1-2, with D unresolved. CDR3 length: 12 amino acids. V dropped 5 bases and J dropped 8 bases, with 12 bases sitting between them. The V gene's germline CDR1 is LNHDA and CDR2 SQIVND (reference sequence). CDR3 in amino acids: CASSDAVVGYTF. In nucleotides, the CDR3 is TGTGCCAGTAGTGATGCCGTAGTCGGCTACACCTTC.

The chain combines TRBV15 with TRBJ2-3, with TRBD2 matching over 7 bases. With V trimmed by 4 bases and J by 2 bases, 3 bases remained unmatched. This CDR3 contains 14 residues. The germline V gene has CDR1 LNHNV and CDR2 YYDKDF (reference sequence). CDR3: CATSKAGNTDTQYF. As DNA, the CDR3 is TGTGCCACCAGCAAAGCGGGGAACACAGATACGCAGTATTTT.

The chain is built from TRBV6-2 or TRBV6-3 and TRBJ1-6; 8 bases map to TRBD1. The length of the CDR3 is 14 residues. Germline V gene sequence: CDR1 MNHEY, CDR2 SVGEGT. J lost 10 bases, V lost 6 bases, and 8 bases had no gene match. Written as DNA, the CDR3 is TGTGCCAGCAGCGACAGGGGAAGTAGCTCACCCCTCCACTTT. Protein product: CASSDRGSSSPLHF.

The chain combines TRBV6-5 with TRBJ1-1; D is uncertain. There are 14 residues in the CDR3. The V and J ends lost 4 bases and 2 bases respectively, with 11 bases between them. Germline assignment: CDR1 MNHEY and CDR2 SVGAGI. CDR3 DNA: TGTGCCAGCAGTTTCTTAGGCGGTAACACTGAAGCTTTCTTT. Amino acids: CASSFLGGNTEAFF.

This chain uses TRBV27 with TRBJ2-7; 12 bases line up with TRBD2. Germline-derived CDR1 and CDR2 are MNHEY and SMNVEV (reference sequence). With V trimmed by 5 bases and J by 7 bases, 9 bases remained unmatched. The CDR3 has 15 residues. DNA for the CDR3: TGTGCCAGCAGTCACCTACTAGCGGGAGGTGGAGAGCAGTACTTC. This sequence encodes CASSHLLAGGGEQYF.

The CDR3 coding sequence is TGTGCCAGTAGTTCACAGGGGGTAGATAATTCACCCCTCCACTTT. It is translated as CASSSQGVDNSPLHF. The genes are TRBV19 and TRBJ1-6, with 8 bases lining up with TRBD1. The V gene's germline CDR1 is LNHDA and CDR2 SQIVND (reference sequence). The J segment lost 5 bases and the V segment lost 5 bases, leaving 5 bases of the junction unmatched. The CDR3 contains 15 residues.

The chain links TRBV10-3 to TRBJ1-1, with D possibly matching TRBD1 (6 bases). Trimming took off 2 bases at V and 6 bases at J, with 10 bases between the two ends. The CDR3 covers 13 residues. Germline CDR1 reads ENHRY; CDR2 reads SYGVKD. CDR3 sequence: CAISEGQMAEAFF. The CDR3 bases are TGTGCCATCAGTGAGGGACAGATGGCTGAAGCTTTCTTT.

The chain carries TRBV15 and TRBJ1-5, with unresolved D. CDR1 and CDR2 from the germline V gene are LNHNV and YYDKDF (reference sequence). There are 12 residues in the CDR3. The germline V and J ends were trimmed by 4 bases and 3 bases, with 4 bases remaining between them. DNA of the CDR3: TGTGCCACCAGCAAGCCCAATCAGCCCCAGCATTTT. This translates into CATSKPNQPQHF.

This clone was detected once. The chain joins TRBV9 to TRBJ1-3, with D tentatively TRBD1 (5 bases). This CDR3 contains 15 residues. Looked up from germline, CDR1 is SGDLS and CDR2 is YYNGEE. The ends were cut back, 1 base at V and 0 bases at J, with 8 bases in the middle. CDR3 bases: TGTGCCAGCAGCGTACAGGGCAGCTCTGGAAACACCATATATTTT. Translation: CASSVQGSSGNTIYF.

In DNA, the CDR3 is TGTGCCAGCATCATAACAGGGGCGGACTATAGCAATCAGCCCCAGCATTTT. Protein product: CASIITGADYSNQPQHF. The rearrangement uses TRBV28 and TRBJ1-5; 7 bases match TRBD1. The CDR3 extends over 17 amino acids. Unmatched junction bases numbered 12, after V lost 7 bases and J lost 0 bases. Germline V gene sequence: CDR1 MDHEN, CDR2 SYDVKM. Full variable domain (rest looked up from reference TRBV28 and TRBJ1-5): DVKVTQSSRYLVKRTGEKVFLECVQDMDHENMFWYRQDPGLGLRLIYFSYDVKMKEKGDIPEGYSVSREKKERFSLILESASTNQTSMYLCASIITGADYSNQPQHFGDGTRLSIL.